This T cell receptor beta chain originates from a study of T-cell memory formation after mild COVID-19. Study-wide results and caveats: CM and EM subsets held most contracting CD4+ clones; EMRA held CD8+ ones.

In regard to this clonotype: Its target is unknown.

MiXCR, run by TCRdb on the 5' RACE reads, gives a single entry per CDR3 protein. Of around 200,000 distinct CDR3 sequences listed, 25% to 35% are singletons. The receptor's source is an adult woman who had mild COVID-19 (a few samples of this study predate the infection). Cell type and time point are not known. The specimen sequenced was PBMCs or a T cell subset sorted from them (not recorded which).

Here the CDR3 reads CATRGAGDTQYF. The CDR3 coding sequence is TGTGCCACCAGGGGCGCGGGAGATACGCAGTATTTT. V gene TRBV11-2 combines with J gene TRBJ2-3; D perhaps matches TRBD1 (6 bases). This CDR3 is built from 12 residues. Germline CDR1 and CDR2: SGHAT and FQNNGV. V gave up 10 bases and J gave up 5 bases, with 13 bases separating them.